These 19 T cell receptor beta chains came from one sample sequenced in a study of blood T cells in healthy people across ages. PCR was performed a second time for 7 to 11 cycles using a sample-barcoded 5' primer and a J-beta primer mix. TCRdb reanalysed the 5' RACE reads using MiXCR and keeps one entry per CDR3 protein. Of over a million distinct CDR3 sequences in the sample, roughly 24% were seen once. This sample was also put to use in a study of T cells of mothers and their children.

The sequencing sample was made of blood. The receptors stem from a girl aged 2-10 years in good health.

This clonotype has a handful of counts. The chain couples TRBV6-5 to TRBJ2-1; 9 positions agree with TRBD2. CDR3 size: 18 residues. In germline, CDR1 is MNHEY, CDR2 SVGAGI. J lost 6 bases, V lost 0 bases, and 12 bases had no gene match. CDR3 nucleotide sequence: TGTGCCAGCAGTTACTCGATCCCCGGTAGCGGGAGAGGCAATGAGCAGTTCTTC. This codes for CASSYSIPGSGRGNEQFF.

The chain is built from TRBV28 and TRBJ2-7; TRBD2 is a possible D gene (6 bases). The V end lost 5 bases, the J end lost 4 bases, and 18 bases lay between the germline ends. Per germline, CDR1 MDHEN and CDR2 SYDVKM. The CDR3 has 15 amino acids. The CDR3 DNA reads TGTGCCAGCAGTGTCCACACGGGACTTCTATACGAGCAGTACTTC. It codes for CASSVHTGLLYEQYF.

This chain connects TRBV12-3 or TRBV12-4 to TRBJ2-7; TRBD1 might be the D (6 bases). The CDR3 contains 14 residues. Trimming removed 5 bases from V and 5 bases from J, with 16 bases in between. The CDR3 DNA reads as TGTGCCAGCAGTGAAACAGGGTTAAGGGACGAGCAGTACTTC. It codes for CASSETGLRDEQYF.

This clonotype was detected only a few times. The chain employs TRBV6-2 or TRBV6-3 and TRBJ1-1; possibly TRBD1 for D (5 bases). The ends were cut back, 8 bases at V and 3 bases at J, with 13 bases in the middle. CDR1 MNHEY and CDR2 SVGEGT come from the germline V gene. The CDR3 has 13 amino acids. CDR3 DNA: TGTGCCAGCGGCAGGGTCCTGGACACTGAAGCTTTCTTT. As protein: CASGRVLDTEAFF.

The chain has TRBV20-1 and TRBJ2-1; D gene unclear. V shed 3 bases and J shed 3 bases, with 9 bases lying between them. The CDR3 has 13 amino acids. CDR1 and CDR2 (germline): DFQATT, SNEGSKA (reference sequence). CDR3 sequence reads: CSASREYYNEQFF. In nucleotides, the CDR3 is TGCAGTGCTAGTCGCGAATACTACAATGAGCAGTTCTTC.

This clonotype was found a few times. V is TRBV5-1 and J is TRBJ1-1; a weak D match, TRBD1 (5 bases). The CDR3 is made up of 13 amino acids. Germline V gives CDR1 SGHRS, CDR2 YFSETQ. V was trimmed by 1 base and J by 5 bases, leaving 9 bases between them. This CDR3 is CASSLPGQTEAFF. The CDR3, as DNA: TGCGCCAGCAGCTTGCCAGGGCAGACTGAAGCTTTCTTT.

V usage is TRBV9 and J usage is TRBJ2-1; no reliable D call. The end of the DNA fits TRBJ2-7 better, so the J call may be wrong. CDR1 and CDR2 (germline): SGDLS, YYNGEE. The CDR3 covers 13 residues. CDR3 sequence (DNA): TGTGCCAGCAGCGTAGCTGGGGATCCGGAGCAGTACTTC. Translation gives CASSVAGDPEQYF.

The chain has TRBV12-3 or TRBV12-4 and TRBJ1-3, with 10 bases identical to TRBD1. This CDR3 region has 17 residues. With 4 bases clipped from V and 1 base from J, the junction kept 7 bases outside the gene matches. The CDR3 coding sequence is TGTGCCAGCAGTTCAGAACCGGGACAGGGGTCTGGAAACACCATATATTTT. Translating it yields CASSSEPGQGSGNTIYF.

This clonotype showed up just a few times. The V call is TRBV21-1, the J call TRBJ1-4. TRBV21-1 is designated a pseudogene. This CDR3 spans 17 amino acids. CDR3 DNA: TGTGCCAGCAGCAAAGCCGAGCAAGATGCAACTAATGAAAAACTGTTTTTT. It translates to CASSKAEQDATNEKLFF.

This clonotype appeared a few times. The chain joins TRBV6-2 or TRBV6-3 to TRBJ2-6, with D uncertain. From germline, CDR1 is MNHEY and CDR2 SVGEGT. Trimming cost V 7 bases and J 2 bases, with 6 bases left between them. The CDR3 covers 13 residues. This chain's CDR3 is CASILAGANVLTF. As DNA, the CDR3 is TGTGCCAGCATATTGGCTGGGGCCAACGTCCTGACTTTC.

The J gene is TRBJ2-3, the V gene TRBV20-1, with D unclear. V was shortened by 0 bases and J by 0 bases, with 7 bases between the two germline ends. The CDR3 totals 14 residues. The V gene's germline CDR1 is DFQATT and CDR2 SNEGSKA (reference sequence). The CDR3 loop is CSARDNRSTDTQYF. The CDR3 DNA sequence: TGCAGTGCTAGAGATAATAGGAGCACAGATACGCAGTATTTT.

This clonotype was seen a handful of times. V usage is TRBV29-1 and J usage is TRBJ2-5, with 9 bases aligning to TRBD2. The CDR3 is made up of 15 amino acids. The germline V gene has CDR1 SQVTM and CDR2 ANQGSEA. V gave up 4 bases and J gave up 9 bases; unmatched junction bases: 15. This chain's CDR3 is CSVVGREGLRAAQYF. The CDR3 DNA is TGCAGCGTTGTTGGGCGGGAGGGCCTAAGAGCGGCCCAGTACTTC.

This clonotype has just a few counts. This chain joins TRBV27 and TRBJ2-5, with 10 bases identical to TRBD1. Near its end, the DNA agrees better with TRBJ2-7, so the J call may be wrong. This CDR3 contains 15 residues. The germline CDR1 and CDR2 sequences are MNHEY and SMNVEV (reference sequence). DNA for the CDR3: TGTGCCAGCAGTTTAGGGGGACAGGGGTTATACGAGCAGTACTTC. It encodes CASSLGGQGLYEQYF.

Comment on this clonotype: No conserved phenylalanine or tryptophan ends this CDR3, so it is likely a read error. The genes are TRBV29-1 and TRBJ2-7; D ambiguous. The end of the DNA is better explained by TRBJ2-1, so the J call may be wrong. The CDR3 contains 14 residues. CDR1 SQVTM and CDR2 ANQGSEA come from the germline V gene. The CDR3 bases are TGCAGCGGATCCCTTGATCCTAGGTTGAATGAGCAGTTCCTC. Amino acids: CSGSLDPRLNEQFL.

J is TRBJ1-6 and V is TRBV4-1; D gene ambiguous. Germline CDR1 reads MGHRA; CDR2 reads YSYEKL. There are 17 residues in the CDR3. Trimming left V 2 bases short and J 0 bases short, with 11 bases between. CDR3 protein: CASSQSLAVSYNSPLHF. In DNA, the CDR3 is TGCGCCAGCAGCCAAAGCCTTGCGGTCTCCTATAATTCACCCCTCCACTTT.

The chain links TRBV4-1 to TRBJ1-2, with no clear D. V lost 0 bases and J 5 bases, leaving 4 bases between the germline ends. The CDR3 is made up of 12 amino acids. In germline, CDR1 is MGHRA, CDR2 YSYEKL. CDR3 sequence (DNA): TGCGCCAGCAGCCAAGAAGTGTATGGCTACACCTTC. It codes for CASSQEVYGYTF.

V gene TRBV7-2 combines with J gene TRBJ1-5; no definite D call. This CDR3 region has 14 residues. The ends were cut back, 6 bases at V and 9 bases at J, with 18 bases in the middle. Germline assignment: CDR1 SGHTA and CDR2 FQGNSA. The CDR3: CASRILGPGWPQHF. The CDR3 DNA sequence: TGTGCCAGCAGAATATTGGGTCCGGGGTGGCCCCAGCATTTT.

This clonotype appeared a few times. The gene calls are TRBV3-1 and TRBJ2-1; D is unclear. V was trimmed by 3 bases and J by 6 bases, leaving 15 bases between them. Germline-derived CDR1 and CDR2 are LGHDT and YNNKEL (reference sequence). The CDR3 runs to 15 residues. CDR3 sequence: CASSHFGPVTNEQFF. CDR3 in DNA: TGTGCCAGCAGCCACTTCGGACCCGTAACCAATGAGCAGTTCTTC.

This clonotype was observed a handful of times. The V and J genes are TRBV9 and TRBJ2-1; TRBD1 is a possible D gene (8 bases). The J call may be wrong; the DNA end is better matched by TRBJ2-7. Germline CDR1 is SGDLS and CDR2 is YYNGEE. This CDR3 contains 18 residues. CDR3 DNA sequence: TGTGCCAGCAGCGCGGACAGGGCAGGAGGGGAGGGGGCATACGAGCAGTACTTC. Translating it yields CASSADRAGGEGAYEQYF.